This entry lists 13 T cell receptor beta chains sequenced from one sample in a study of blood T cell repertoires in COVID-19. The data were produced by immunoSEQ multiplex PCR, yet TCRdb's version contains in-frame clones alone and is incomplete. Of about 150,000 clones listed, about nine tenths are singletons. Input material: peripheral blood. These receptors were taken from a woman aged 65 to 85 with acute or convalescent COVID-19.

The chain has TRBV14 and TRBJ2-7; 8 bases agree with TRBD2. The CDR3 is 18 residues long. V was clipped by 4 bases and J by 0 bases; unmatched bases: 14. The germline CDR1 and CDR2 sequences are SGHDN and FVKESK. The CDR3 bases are TGTGCCAGCAGCCGCCAAGACCCGACTAGCGTCGGCTCCTACGAGCAGTACTTC. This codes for CASSRQDPTSVGSYEQYF. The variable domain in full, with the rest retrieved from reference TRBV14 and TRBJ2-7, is EAGVTQFPSHSVIEKGQTVTLRCDPISGHDNLYWYRRVMGKEIKFLLHFVKESKQDESGMPNNRFLAERTGGTYSTLKVQPAELEDSGVYFCASSRQDPTSVGSYEQYFGPGTRLTVT.

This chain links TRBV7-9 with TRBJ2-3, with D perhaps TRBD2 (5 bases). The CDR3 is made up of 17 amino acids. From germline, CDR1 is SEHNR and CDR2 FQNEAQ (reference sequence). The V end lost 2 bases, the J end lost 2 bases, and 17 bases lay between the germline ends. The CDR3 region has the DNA TGTGCCAGCAGCTTATGGTCTTCGGGGAAAAACACAGATACGCAGTATTTT. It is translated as CASSLWSSGKNTDTQYF.

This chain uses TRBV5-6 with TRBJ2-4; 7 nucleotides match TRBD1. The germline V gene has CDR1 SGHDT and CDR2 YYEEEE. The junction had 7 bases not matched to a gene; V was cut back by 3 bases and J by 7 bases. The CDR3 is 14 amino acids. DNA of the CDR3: TGTGCCAGCAGCTCCAGGGGGTTTGTGAACATTCAGTACTTC. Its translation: CASSSRGFVNIQYF.

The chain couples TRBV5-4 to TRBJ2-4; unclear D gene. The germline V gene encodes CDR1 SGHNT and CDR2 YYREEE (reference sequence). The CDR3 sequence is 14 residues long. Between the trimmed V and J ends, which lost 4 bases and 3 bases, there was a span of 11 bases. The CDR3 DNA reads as TGTGCCAGCAGCCACCCTTCCAGCAAAAACATTCAGTACTTC. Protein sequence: CASSHPSSKNIQYF.

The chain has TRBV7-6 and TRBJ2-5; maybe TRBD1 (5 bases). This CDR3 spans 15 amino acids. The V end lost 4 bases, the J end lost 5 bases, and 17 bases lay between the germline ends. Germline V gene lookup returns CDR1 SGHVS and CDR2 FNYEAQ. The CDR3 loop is CASSSSGYLAETQYF. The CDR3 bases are TGTGCCAGCAGCTCCTCAGGGTATCTGGCGGAGACCCAGTACTTC.

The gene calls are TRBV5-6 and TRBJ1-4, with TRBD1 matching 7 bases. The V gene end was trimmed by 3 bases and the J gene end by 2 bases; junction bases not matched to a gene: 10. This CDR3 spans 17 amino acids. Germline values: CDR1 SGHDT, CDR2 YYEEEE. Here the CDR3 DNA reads TGTGCCAGCAGCTACCTCCTTGCGGGACAGACTAATGAAAAACTGTTTTTT. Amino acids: CASSYLLAGQTNEKLFF.

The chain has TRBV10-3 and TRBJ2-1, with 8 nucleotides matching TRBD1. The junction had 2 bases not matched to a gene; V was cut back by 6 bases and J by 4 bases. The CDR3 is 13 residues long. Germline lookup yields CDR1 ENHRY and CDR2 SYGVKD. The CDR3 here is CAISDRGYNEQFF. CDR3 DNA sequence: TGTGCCATCAGCGACAGGGGATACAATGAGCAGTTCTTC.

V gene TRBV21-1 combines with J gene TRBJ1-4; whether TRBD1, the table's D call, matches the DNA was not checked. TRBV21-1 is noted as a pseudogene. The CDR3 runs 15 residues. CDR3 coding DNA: TGTGCCAGCAGCGCCGTGGCTCCGCTTGGTGAAAAACTGTTTTTT. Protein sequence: CASSAVAPLGEKLFF.

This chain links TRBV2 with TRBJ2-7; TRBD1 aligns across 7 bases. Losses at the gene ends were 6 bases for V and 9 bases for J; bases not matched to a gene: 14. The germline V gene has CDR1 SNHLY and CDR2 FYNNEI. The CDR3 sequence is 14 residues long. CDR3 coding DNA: TGTGCCAGCAGCCCAAGACAGGGCTGGAGCGGGCAGTACTTC. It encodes CASSPRQGWSGQYF.

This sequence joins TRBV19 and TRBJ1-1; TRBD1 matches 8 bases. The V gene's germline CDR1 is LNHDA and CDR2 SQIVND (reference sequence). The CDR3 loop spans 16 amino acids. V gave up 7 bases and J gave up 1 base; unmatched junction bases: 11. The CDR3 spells CASTAGRGQRNTEAFF. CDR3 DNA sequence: TGTGCCAGTACCGCCGGCAGGGGGCAGCGGAACACTGAAGCTTTCTTT.

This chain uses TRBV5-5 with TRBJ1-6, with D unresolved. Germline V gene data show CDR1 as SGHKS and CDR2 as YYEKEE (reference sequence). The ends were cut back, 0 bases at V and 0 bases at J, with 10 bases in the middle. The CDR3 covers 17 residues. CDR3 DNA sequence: TGTGCCAGCAGCTTGGATACACAGAGCTCCTATAATTCACCCCTCCACTTT. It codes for CASSLDTQSSYNSPLHF.

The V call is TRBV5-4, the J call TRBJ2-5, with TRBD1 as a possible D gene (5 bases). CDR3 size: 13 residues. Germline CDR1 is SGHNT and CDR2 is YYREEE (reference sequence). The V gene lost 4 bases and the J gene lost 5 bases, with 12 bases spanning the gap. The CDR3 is CASSPDSWETQYF. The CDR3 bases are TGTGCCAGCAGCCCCGACAGTTGGGAGACCCAGTACTTC.

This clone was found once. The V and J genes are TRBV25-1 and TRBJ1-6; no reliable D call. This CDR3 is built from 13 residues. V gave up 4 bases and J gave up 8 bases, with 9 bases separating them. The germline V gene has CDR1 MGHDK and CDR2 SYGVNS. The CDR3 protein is CASSGEGYSPLHF. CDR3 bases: TGTGCCAGCAGTGGGGAGGGCTATTCACCCCTCCACTTT.